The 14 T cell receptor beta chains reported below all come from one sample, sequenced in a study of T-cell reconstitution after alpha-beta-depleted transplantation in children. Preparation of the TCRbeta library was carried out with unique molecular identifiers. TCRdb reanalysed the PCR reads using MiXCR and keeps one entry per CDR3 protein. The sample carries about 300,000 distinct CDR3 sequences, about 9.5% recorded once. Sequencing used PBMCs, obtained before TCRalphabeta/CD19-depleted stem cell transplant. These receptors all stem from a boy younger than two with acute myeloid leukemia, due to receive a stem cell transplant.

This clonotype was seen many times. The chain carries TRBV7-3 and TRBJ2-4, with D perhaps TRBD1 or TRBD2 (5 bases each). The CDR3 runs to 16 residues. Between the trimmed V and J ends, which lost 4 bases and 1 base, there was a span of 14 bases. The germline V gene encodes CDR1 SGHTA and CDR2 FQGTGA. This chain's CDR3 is CASSYTPGAAKNIQYF. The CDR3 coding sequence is TGTGCCAGCAGCTACACCCCCGGGGCGGCCAAAAACATTCAGTACTTC. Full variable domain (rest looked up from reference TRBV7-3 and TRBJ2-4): GAGVSQTPSNKVTEKGKYVELRCDPISGHTALYWYRQSLGQGPEFLIYFQGTGAADDSGLPNDRFFAVRPEGSVSTLKIQRTERGDSAVYLCASSYTPGAAKNIQYFGAGTRLSVL.

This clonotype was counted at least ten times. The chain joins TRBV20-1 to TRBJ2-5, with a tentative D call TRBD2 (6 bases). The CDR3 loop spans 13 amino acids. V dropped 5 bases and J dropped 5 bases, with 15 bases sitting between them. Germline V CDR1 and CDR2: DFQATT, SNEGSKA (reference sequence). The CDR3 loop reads CSAGPGEEETQYF. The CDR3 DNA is TGCAGTGCTGGCCCCGGGGAGGAGGAGACCCAGTACTTC.

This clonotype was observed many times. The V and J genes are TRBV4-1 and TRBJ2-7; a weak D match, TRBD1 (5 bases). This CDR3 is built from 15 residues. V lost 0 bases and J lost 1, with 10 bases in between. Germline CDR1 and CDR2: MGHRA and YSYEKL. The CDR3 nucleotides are TGCGCCAGCAGCCAAGATGACAGCACGTCCTACGAGCAGTACTTC. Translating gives CASSQDDSTSYEQYF.

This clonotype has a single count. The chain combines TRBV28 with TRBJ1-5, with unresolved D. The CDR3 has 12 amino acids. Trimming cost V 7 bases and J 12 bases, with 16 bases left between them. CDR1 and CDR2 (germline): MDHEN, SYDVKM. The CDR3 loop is CASMWEAKYQHF. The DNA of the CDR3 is TGTGCCAGCATGTGGGAGGCGAAGTACCAGCATTTT.

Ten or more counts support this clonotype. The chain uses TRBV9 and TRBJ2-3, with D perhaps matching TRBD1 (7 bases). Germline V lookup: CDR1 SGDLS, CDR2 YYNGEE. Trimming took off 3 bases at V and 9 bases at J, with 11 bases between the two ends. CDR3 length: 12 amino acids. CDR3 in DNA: TGTGCCAGCAGCGCGACAGGGAGGACGCAGTATTTT. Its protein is CASSATGRTQYF.

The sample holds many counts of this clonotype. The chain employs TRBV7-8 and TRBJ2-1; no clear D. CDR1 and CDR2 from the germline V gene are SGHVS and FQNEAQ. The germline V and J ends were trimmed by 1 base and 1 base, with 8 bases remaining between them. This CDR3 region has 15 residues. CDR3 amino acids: CASSLEAQSYNEQFF. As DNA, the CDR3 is TGTGCCAGCAGCTTAGAAGCGCAGTCCTACAATGAGCAGTTCTTC.

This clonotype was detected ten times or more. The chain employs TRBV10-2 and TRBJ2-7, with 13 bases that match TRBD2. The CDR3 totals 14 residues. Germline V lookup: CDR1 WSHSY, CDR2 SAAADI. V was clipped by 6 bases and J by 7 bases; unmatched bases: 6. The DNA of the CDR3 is TGCGCCAGCAGGAGGACTAGCGGGAGTCGGGAGCAGTACTTC. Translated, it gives CASRRTSGSREQYF.

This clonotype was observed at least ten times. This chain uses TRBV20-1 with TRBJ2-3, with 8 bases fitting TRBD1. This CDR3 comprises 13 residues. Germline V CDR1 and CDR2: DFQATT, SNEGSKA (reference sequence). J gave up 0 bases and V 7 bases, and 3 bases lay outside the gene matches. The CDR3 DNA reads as TGCAGTGGAAGGACAGGGAGCACAGATACGCAGTATTTT. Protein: CSGRTGSTDTQYF.

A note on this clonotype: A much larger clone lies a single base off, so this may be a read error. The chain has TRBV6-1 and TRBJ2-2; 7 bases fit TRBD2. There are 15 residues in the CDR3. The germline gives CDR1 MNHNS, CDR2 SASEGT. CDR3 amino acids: CASSGAGVDTRELFF. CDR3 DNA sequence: TGTGCCAGCAGCGGGGCGGGAGTGGACACCAGGGAGCTGTTTTTT.

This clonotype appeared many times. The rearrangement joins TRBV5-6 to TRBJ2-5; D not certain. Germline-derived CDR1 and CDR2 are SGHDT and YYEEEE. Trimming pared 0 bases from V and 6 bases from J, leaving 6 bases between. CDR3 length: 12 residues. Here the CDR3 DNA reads TGTGCCAGCAGCTTGGGGCATAAGACCCAGTACTTC. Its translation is CASSLGHKTQYF.

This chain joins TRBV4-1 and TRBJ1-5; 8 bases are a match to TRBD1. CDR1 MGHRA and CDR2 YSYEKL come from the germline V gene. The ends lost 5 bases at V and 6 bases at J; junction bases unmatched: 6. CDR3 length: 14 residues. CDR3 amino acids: CASSNDRGGQPQHF. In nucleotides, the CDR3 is TGCGCCAGCAGCAACGACAGGGGAGGTCAGCCCCAGCATTTT.

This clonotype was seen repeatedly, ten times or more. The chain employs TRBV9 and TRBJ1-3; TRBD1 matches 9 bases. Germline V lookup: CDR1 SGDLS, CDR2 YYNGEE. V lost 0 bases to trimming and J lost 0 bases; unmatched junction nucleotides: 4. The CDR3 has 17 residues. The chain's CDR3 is CASSVEDRGPSGNTIYF. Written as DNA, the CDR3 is TGTGCCAGCAGCGTAGAGGACAGGGGACCCTCTGGAAACACCATATATTTT.

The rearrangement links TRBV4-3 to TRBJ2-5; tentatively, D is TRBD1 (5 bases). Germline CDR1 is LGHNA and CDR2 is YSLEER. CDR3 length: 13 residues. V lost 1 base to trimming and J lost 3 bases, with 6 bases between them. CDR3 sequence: CASSQAREETQYF. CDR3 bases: TGCGCCAGCAGCCAAGCCAGGGAAGAGACCCAGTACTTC.

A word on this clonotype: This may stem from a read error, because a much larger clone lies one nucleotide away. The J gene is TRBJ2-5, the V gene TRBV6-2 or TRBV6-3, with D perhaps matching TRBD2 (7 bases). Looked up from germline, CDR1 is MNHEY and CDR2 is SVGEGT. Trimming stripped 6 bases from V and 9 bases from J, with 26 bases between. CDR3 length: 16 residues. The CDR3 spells CASSFYGGPPGAAQYF. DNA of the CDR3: TGTGCCAGCAGCTTTTACGGGGGGCCCCCTGGGGCGGCCCAGTACTTC.